The 2 T cell receptor beta chains listed next were all sequenced from one sample in a study of OX40 agonist ivuxolimab in advanced cancers. The data were produced by immunoSEQ multiplex PCR, yet TCRdb's version contains in-frame clones alone and is incomplete. The sample carries about 45,000 clones, approximately 91% recorded once. The sequencing used CD4+ or CD8+ T cells sorted from blood, collected in a trial of the OX40 agonist ivuxolimab. The receptors come from an adult with an advanced solid tumor such as melanoma, head and neck, liver or kidney cancer.

This chain links TRBV27 with TRBJ1-2; D ambiguous. The CDR3 length is 15 residues. The V gene lost 0 bases and the J gene lost 0 bases, with 8 bases spanning the gap. Germline CDR1 MNHEY, CDR2 SMNVEV (reference sequence). This chain's CDR3 is CASSLSGPSNYGYTF. The CDR3 DNA reads as TGTGCCAGCAGTTTATCCGGACCTTCTAACTATGGCTACACCTTC.

The V gene is TRBV6-4, the J gene TRBJ1-3, with 8 bases matching TRBD1. This CDR3 contains 14 residues. V was clipped by 11 bases and J by 3 bases; unmatched bases: 9. The germline V gene has CDR1 MRHNA and CDR2 SNTAGT. This CDR3 is CADSGQGGGNTIYF. CDR3 in DNA: TGTGCCGACAGTGGACAGGGCGGTGGAAACACCATATATTTT.